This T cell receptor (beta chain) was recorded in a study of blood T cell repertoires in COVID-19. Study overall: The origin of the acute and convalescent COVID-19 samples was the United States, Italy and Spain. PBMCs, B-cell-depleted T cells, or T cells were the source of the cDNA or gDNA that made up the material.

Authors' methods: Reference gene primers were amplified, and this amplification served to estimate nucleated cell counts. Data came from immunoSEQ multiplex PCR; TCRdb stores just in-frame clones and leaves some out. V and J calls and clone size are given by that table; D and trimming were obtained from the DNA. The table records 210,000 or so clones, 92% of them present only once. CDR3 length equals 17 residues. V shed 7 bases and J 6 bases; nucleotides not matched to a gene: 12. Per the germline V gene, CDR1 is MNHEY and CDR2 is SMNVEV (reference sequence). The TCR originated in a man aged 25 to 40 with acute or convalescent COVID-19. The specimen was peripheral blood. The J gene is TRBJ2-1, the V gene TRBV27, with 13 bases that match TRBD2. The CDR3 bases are TGTGCCAGCATCTTATCCCGAACTAGCGGGAGGGGCAATGAGCAGTTCTTC. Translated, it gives CASILSRTSGRGNEQFF.